This section outlines one T cell receptor (beta chain) sequence together with its context. Different DNA sequences within this sample yield the same CDR3. V gave up 3 bases and J gave up 4 bases; unmatched junction bases: 7. Germline lookup yields CDR1 LNHDA and CDR2 SQIVND (reference sequence). This CDR3 is built from 15 residues. Positively selected for CCR7, the CD45RO-negative cells used as naive CD8 cells excluded terminally differentiated effector memory CD45RA+ cells. The record originates from a study of shared clonotypes between healthy human individuals. Only in-frame clones appear in the TCRdb table, and some are missing; sequencing was by immunoSEQ multiplex PCR. Of about 2 million clones detected, roughly 94% appear once; the ten largest clones hold 0.9% to 1.3%.

Source material: naive CD8+ T cells sorted from blood. This receptor was identified in a man in his late teens or twenties in good health. The chain couples TRBV19 to TRBJ2-7; the match to TRBD2 covers 9 bases. CDR3 nucleotide sequence: TGTGCCAGTAGTATTGGTAGCGGGAGTATTTACGAGCAGTACTTC. The encoded protein is CASSIGSGSIYEQYF.